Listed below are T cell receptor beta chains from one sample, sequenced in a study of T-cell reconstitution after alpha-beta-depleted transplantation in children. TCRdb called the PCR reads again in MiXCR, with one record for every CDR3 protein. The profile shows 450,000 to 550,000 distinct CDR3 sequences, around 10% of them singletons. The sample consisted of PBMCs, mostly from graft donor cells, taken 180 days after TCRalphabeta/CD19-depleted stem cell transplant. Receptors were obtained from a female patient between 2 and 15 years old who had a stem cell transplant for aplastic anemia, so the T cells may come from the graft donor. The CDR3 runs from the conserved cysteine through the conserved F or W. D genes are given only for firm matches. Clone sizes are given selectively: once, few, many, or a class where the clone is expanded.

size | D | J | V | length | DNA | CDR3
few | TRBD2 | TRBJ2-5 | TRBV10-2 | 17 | TGCGCCAGCACTCCTCGTGCGTCTAGCGGATCACAAGAGACCCAGTACTTC | CASTPRASSGSQETQYF
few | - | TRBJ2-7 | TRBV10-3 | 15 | TGTGCCATCAGTGAGTCGGCGGACTACTCCTACGAGCAGTACTTC | CAISESADYSYEQYF
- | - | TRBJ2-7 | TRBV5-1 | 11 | TGCGCCAGCAGCAGCTCGCGGGAGCAGTACTTC | CASSSSREQYF
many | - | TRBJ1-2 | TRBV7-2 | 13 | TGTGCCAGCAGCTTACGGGTCGACTATGGCTACACCTTC | CASSLRVDYGYTF
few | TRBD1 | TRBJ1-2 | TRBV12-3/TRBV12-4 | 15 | TGTGCCAGCAGCCCCTCTCCGGGACAGGGGTATGGCTACACCTTC | CASSPSPGQGYGYTF
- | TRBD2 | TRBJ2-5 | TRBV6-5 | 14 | TGTGCCAGCAGTTGGGGACTAGCGGAAAAGACCCAGTACTTC | CASSWGLAEKTQYF
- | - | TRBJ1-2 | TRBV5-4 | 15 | TGTGCCAGCAGCTTACGACAGACTATGGGCTATGGCTACACCTTC | CASSLRQTMGYGYTF
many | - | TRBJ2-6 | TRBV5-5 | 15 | TGTGCCAGCAGCCCGCAGCCCTCTGGGGCCAACGTCCTGACTTTC | CASSPQPSGANVLTF
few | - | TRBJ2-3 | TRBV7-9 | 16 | TGTGCCAGCAGCTCACAAGGTGTCTGGGCCACAGATACGCAGTATTTT | CASSSQGVWATDTQYF
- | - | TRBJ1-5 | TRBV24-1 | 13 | TGTGCCACCAGTGTTCAGGGGAATCAGCCCCAGCATTTT | CATSVQGNQPQHF
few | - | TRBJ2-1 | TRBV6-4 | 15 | TGTGCCAGCAGTCGGACACCGAACTCCTACAATGAGCAGTTCTTC | CASSRTPNSYNEQFF
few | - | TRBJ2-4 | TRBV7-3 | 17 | TGTGCCAGCAGCTTAAGAGGGCCCCAACTAGCCAAAAACATTCAGTACTTC | CASSLRGPQLAKNIQYF
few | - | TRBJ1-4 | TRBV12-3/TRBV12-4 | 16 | TGTGCCAGCAGTTTAGCCAGGCGGTGGGATAATGAAAAACTGTTTTTT | CASSLARRWDNEKLFF
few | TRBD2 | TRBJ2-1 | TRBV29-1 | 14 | TGCAGCGTTTTGGGTACTAAGCGGGAGCTCGAGCAGTTCTTC | CSVLGTKRELEQFF
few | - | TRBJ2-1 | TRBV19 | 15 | TGTGCCAGTAGTTTTACCTCTCCGGTGATCCATGAGCAGTTCTTC | CASSFTSPVIHEQFF
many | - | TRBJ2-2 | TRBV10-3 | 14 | TGTGCCATCGAGGAGACAGCGAACACCGGGGAGCTGTTTTTT | CAIEETANTGELFF
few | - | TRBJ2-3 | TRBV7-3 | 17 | TGTGCCAGCAGCACCGGGGTGGCGGGGCCCACCACAGATACGCAGTATTTT | CASSTGVAGPTTDTQYF
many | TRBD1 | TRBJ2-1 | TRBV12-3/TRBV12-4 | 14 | TGTGCCAGCAGCCTAGGGACAGCCAACAATGAGCAGTTCTTC | CASSLGTANNEQFF
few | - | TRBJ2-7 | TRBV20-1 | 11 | TGCAGTGCGGTTAAGGGCTACGAGCAGTACTTC | CSAVKGYEQYF
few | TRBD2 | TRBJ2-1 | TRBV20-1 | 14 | TGCAGTGCTACCTCTAGCGGGGGGTACAATGAGCAGTTCTTC | CSATSSGGYNEQFF
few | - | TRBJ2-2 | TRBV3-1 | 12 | TGTGCCAGCGGGGGCCTTCCCGGGGAGCTGTTTTTT | CASGGLPGELFF
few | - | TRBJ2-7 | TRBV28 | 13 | TGTGCCAGCAGTCGCGTTGACTGGGCCGAGCAGTACTTC | CASSRVDWAEQYF
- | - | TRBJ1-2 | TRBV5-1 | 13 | TGCGCCAGCAGCTGGGACGGACCTTTAGACTACACCTTC | CASSWDGPLDYTF
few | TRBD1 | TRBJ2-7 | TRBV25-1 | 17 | TGTGCCAGCAGTGAAGGGTCCCAGACAGGGAGCTCCTACGAGCAGTACTTC | CASSEGSQTGSSYEQYF